Listed below are T cell receptor beta chains from one sample, sequenced in a study of CXCR3-negative and CXCR3-positive naive CD8 T cells. With the 5' RACE reads reprocessed, TCRdb shows one record per CDR3 protein and no DNA. With approximately 90,000 distinct CDR3 sequences in the sample, the ten largest clones hold roughly 0.48%. Sequenced material: naive CXCR3+ CD8+ T cells from blood. The receptors originated from a human donor in good health. Some clones in this sample may be carry-over from other donors' samples. The CDR3 runs from the conserved cysteine through the conserved F or W.

CDR3: CASSAEGAGAGTEAFF
V: TRBV5-1
J: TRBJ1-1

CDR3: CASSRDRVHTGELFF
V: TRBV9
J: TRBJ2-2

CDR3: CASSLQAPRPGPTGTGELFF
V: TRBV7-2
J: TRBJ2-2

CDR3: CSAGVAGPSYEQYF
V: TRBV20-1
J: TRBJ2-7

CDR3: CASSGPGQGYGYTF
V: TRBV4-1
J: TRBJ1-2

CDR3: CATQPQISNTEAFF
V: TRBV27
J: TRBJ1-1

CDR3: CASSGHSYEQFF
V: TRBV27
J: TRBJ2-1

CDR3: CSVEVPDSENTGELFF
V: TRBV29-1
J: TRBJ2-2

CDR3: CAIRNNTGELFF
V: TRBV10-3
J: TRBJ2-2

CDR3: CASSEWADSGNTIYF
V: TRBV25-1
J: TRBJ1-3

CDR3: CASASRGTEAFF
V: TRBV28
J: TRBJ1-1

CDR3: CASSPRDRGDQETQYF
V: TRBV14
J: TRBJ2-5

CDR3: CASSLYGTGNYGYTF
V: TRBV27
J: TRBJ1-2

CDR3: CASNRQGGTYEQYF
V: TRBV2
J: TRBJ2-7

CDR3: CASSARSTDTQYF
V: TRBV28
J: TRBJ2-3

CDR3: CASSVEVSSYNEQFF
V: TRBV9
J: TRBJ2-1

CDR3: CASQASSGTEAFF
V: TRBV7-2
J: TRBJ1-1

CDR3: CASSQDGAGYNEQFF
V: TRBV14
J: TRBJ2-1

CDR3: CASSQDQSGGGNQPQHF
V: TRBV4-1
J: TRBJ1-5

CDR3: CSAHSRWDSSYNEQFF
V: TRBV20-1
J: TRBJ2-1

CDR3: CASLAEEGKNTGELFF
V: TRBV23-1
J: TRBJ2-2

CDR3: CASSQENGGEQFF
V: TRBV4-3
J: TRBJ2-1

CDR3: CASSLNAGGMNTEAFF
V: TRBV7-9
J: TRBJ1-1

CDR3: CATSRDGTAPEQFF
V: TRBV15
J: TRBJ2-1

CDR3: CASSYLRGGGTDTQYF
V: TRBV28
J: TRBJ2-3

CDR3: CASSPGAGFYGYTF
V: TRBV5-5
J: TRBJ1-2

CDR3: CASSFSGTGEYEQYF
V: TRBV9
J: TRBJ2-7

CDR3: CASSQGQHSNQPQHF
V: TRBV4-1
J: TRBJ1-5

CDR3: CSVEDIPAGEFQETQYF
V: TRBV29-1
J: TRBJ2-5

CDR3: CATSRDSNRHYEQYF
V: TRBV15
J: TRBJ2-7

CDR3: CAGSRTGTVSYNEQFF
V: TRBV21-1
J: TRBJ2-1

CDR3: CASSETGVSNQPQHF
V: TRBV28
J: TRBJ1-5

CDR3: CASTTGNEQFF
V: TRBV12-3/TRBV12-4
J: TRBJ2-1

CDR3: CASSPYLSGTGSYNEQFF
V: TRBV14
J: TRBJ2-1

CDR3: CASSLTGSSYNEQFF
V: TRBV5-1
J: TRBJ2-1

CDR3: CASSEGAGGLYEQYF
V: TRBV6-4
J: TRBJ2-7

CDR3: CASSLVESLAKNIQYF
V: TRBV28
J: TRBJ2-4

CDR3: CASSTTGNFYNEQFF
V: TRBV7-6
J: TRBJ2-1

CDR3: CASSSIGLQSSYEQYF
V: TRBV6-2/TRBV6-3
J: TRBJ2-7

CDR3: CSADTGTDYEQYF
V: TRBV29-1
J: TRBJ2-7

CDR3: CASSQRVAGLYEQYF
V: TRBV4-3
J: TRBJ2-7

CDR3: CASSYSSSKEQFF
V: TRBV6-5
J: TRBJ2-1

CDR3: CANSTPGQEVDTQYF
V: TRBV7-6
J: TRBJ2-3

CDR3: CATSDPTSPGASYNEQFF
V: TRBV24-1
J: TRBJ2-1

CDR3: CSASILAGTYEQYF
V: TRBV20-1
J: TRBJ2-7

CDR3: CASSLSGANVLTF
V: TRBV28
J: TRBJ2-6

CDR3: CASSTAGPGDTQYF
V: TRBV12-3/TRBV12-4
J: TRBJ2-3

CDR3: CASSLIGSQVPGHGSYEQYF
V: TRBV12-3/TRBV12-4
J: TRBJ2-7